This T cell receptor (beta chain) was recorded in a study of T cells in localized non-small cell lung cancer. This CDR3 is 14 amino acids long. The germline CDR1 and CDR2 sequences are MDHEN and SYDVKM. The germline V and J ends were trimmed by 7 bases and 1 base, with 14 bases remaining between them. This clone was seen only a few times. Its antigen remains unknown. The protocol was immunoSEQ multiplex PCR, while the TCRdb copy is restricted to in-frame clones and leaves out a portion. The sample carries 45,000 to 60,000 clones, about 88% recorded once. General study points: Uninvolved adjacent lung had the highest recorded T cell clonality, with tumor below it. Among the top 100 tumor clones, a median around 60 appeared in adjacent lung.

The receptor was isolated from a man aged 35 to 70 with stage II lung adenocarcinoma. The specimen was PBMCs, collected before any cancer treatment. V and J are TRBV28 and TRBJ2-7; tentatively, D is TRBD2 (5 bases). The CDR3, as DNA: TGTGCCAGCAATTCCGGCGGGTGGTCCTACGAGCAGTACGTC. It is translated as CASNSGGWSYEQYV.